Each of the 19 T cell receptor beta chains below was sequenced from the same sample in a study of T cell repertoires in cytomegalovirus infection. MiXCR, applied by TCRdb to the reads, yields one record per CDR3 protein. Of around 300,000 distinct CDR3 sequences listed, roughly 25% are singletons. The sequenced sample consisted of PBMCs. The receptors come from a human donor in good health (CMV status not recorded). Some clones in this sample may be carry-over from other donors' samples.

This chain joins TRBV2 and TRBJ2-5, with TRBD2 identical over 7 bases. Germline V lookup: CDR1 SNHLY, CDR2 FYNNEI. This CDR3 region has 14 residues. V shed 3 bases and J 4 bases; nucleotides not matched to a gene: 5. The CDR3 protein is CASSEVTSSETQYF. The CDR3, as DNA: TGTGCCAGCAGTGAGGTGACTAGCTCAGAGACCCAGTACTTC. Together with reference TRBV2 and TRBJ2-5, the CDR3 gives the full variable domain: EPEVTQTPSHQVTQMGQEVILRCVPISNHLYFYWYRQILGQKVEFLVSFYNNEISEKSEIFDDQFSVERPDGSNFTLKIRSTKLEDSAMYFCASSEVTSSETQYFGPGTRLLVL.

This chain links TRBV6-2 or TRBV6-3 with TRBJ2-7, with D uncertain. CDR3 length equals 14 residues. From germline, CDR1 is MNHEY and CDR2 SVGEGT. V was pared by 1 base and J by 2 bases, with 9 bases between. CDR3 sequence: CASSYWERAYEQYF. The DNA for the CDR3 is TGTGCCAGCAGTTACTGGGAAAGGGCCTACGAGCAGTACTTC.

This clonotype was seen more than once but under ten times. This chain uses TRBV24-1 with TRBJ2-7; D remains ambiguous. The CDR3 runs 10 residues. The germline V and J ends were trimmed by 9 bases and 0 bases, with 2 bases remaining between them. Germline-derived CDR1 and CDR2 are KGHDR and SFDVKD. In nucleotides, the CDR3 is TGTGCCACCCGCTCCTACGAGCAGTACTTC. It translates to CATRSYEQYF.

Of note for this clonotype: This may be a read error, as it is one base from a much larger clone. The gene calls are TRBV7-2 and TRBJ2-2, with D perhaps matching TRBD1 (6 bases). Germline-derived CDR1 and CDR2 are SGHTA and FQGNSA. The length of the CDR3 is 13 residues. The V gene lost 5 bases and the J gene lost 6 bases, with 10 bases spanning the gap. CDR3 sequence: CASSHTGSGELFF. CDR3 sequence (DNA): TGTGCCAGCAGCCATACAGGGTCCGGGGAGCTGTTTTTT.

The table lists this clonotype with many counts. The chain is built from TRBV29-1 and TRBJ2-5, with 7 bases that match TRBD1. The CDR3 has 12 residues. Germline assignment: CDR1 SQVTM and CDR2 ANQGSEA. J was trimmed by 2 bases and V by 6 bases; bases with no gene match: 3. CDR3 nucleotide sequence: TGCAGCGTCGTGGGACAGCAAGAGACCCAGTACTTC. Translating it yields CSVVGQQETQYF.

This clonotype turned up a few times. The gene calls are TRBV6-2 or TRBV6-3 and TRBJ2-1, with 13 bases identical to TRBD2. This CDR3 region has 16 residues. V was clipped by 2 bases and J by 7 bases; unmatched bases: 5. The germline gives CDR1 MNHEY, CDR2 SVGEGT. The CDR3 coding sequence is TGTGCCAGCAGTTACCACGGACTAGCGGGAGAGAATGAGCAGTTCTTC. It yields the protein CASSYHGLAGENEQFF.

The CDR3 reads CSVRPAGGWNTEAFF. In DNA form, the CDR3 reads TGCAGCGTGAGACCCGCCGGGGGATGGAACACTGAAGCTTTCTTT. The chain recombines TRBV29-1 with TRBJ1-1, with D possibly being TRBD1 (5 bases). The CDR3 runs 15 residues. Trimming left V 6 bases short and J 1 base short, with 18 bases between. Germline V gene sequence: CDR1 SQVTM, CDR2 ANQGSEA.

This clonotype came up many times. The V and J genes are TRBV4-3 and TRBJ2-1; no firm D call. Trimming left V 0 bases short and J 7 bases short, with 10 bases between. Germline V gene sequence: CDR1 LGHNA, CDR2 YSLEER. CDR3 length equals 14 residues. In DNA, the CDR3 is TGCGCCAGCAGCCAAGATTGGGGATGGAATGAGCAGTTCTTC. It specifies CASSQDWGWNEQFF.

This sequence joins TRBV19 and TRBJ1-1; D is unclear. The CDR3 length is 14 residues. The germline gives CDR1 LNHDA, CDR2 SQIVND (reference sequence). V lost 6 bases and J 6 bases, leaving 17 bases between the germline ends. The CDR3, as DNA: TGTGCCAGTAGGATGTCGCCGGATTTCGCTGAAGCTTTCTTT. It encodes CASRMSPDFAEAFF.

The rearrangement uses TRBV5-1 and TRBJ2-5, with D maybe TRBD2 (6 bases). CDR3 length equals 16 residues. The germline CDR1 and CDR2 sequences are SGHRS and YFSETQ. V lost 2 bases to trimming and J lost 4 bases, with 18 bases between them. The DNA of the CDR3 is TGCGCCAGCAGCTTCCAACCTAAGAGGAGGGGAGAGACCCAGTACTTC. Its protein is CASSFQPKRRGETQYF.

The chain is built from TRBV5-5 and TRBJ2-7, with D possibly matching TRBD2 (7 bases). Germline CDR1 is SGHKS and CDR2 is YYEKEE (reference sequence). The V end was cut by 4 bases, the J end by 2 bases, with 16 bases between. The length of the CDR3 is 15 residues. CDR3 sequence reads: CASSPRGGNPYEQYF. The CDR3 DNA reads TGTGCCAGCAGCCCGAGGGGGGGTAACCCCTACGAGCAGTACTTC.

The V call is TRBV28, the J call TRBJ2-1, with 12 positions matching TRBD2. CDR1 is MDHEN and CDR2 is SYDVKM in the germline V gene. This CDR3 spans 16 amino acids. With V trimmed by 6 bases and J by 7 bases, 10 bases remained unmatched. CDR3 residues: CASRTGGLAGLNEQFF. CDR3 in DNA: TGTGCCAGCAGAACGGGGGGACTAGCGGGTCTGAATGAGCAGTTCTTC.

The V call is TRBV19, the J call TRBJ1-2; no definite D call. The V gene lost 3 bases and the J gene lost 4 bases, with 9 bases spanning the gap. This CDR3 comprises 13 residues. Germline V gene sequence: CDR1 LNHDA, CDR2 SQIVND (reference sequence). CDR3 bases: TGTGCCAGTAGTATGGGCGGTCCCTATGGCTACACCTTC. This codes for CASSMGGPYGYTF. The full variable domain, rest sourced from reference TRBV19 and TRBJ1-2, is DGGITQSPKYLFRKEGQNVTLSCEQNLNHDAMYWYRQDPGQGLRLIYYSQIVNDFQKGDIAEGYSVSREKKESFPLTVTSAQKNPTAFYLCASSMGGPYGYTFGSGTRLTVV.

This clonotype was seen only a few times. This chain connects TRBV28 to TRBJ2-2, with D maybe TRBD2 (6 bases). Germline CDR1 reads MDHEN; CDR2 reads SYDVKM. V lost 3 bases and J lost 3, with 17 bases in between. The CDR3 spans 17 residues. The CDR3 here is CASSFLPGVKDTGELFF. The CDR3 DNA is TGTGCCAGCAGTTTCTTACCGGGGGTTAAGGACACCGGGGAGCTGTTTTTT.

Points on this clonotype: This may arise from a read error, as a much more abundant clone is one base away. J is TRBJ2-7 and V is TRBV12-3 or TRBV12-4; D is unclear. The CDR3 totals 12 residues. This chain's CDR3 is CACSSVGIEQYF. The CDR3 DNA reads TGTGCCTGCAGTTCTGTGGGGATCGAGCAGTACTTC.

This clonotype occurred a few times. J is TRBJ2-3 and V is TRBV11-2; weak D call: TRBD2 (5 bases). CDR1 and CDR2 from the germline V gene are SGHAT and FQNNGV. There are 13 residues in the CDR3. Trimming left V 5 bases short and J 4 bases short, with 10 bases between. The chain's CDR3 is CASSPTGSDTQYF. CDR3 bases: TGTGCCAGCAGCCCGACGGGGTCAGATACGCAGTATTTT. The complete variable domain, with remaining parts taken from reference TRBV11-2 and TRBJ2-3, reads EAGVAQSPRYKIIEKRQSVAFWCNPISGHATLYWYQQILGQGPKLLIQFQNNGVVDDSQLPKDRFSAERLKGVDSTLKIQPAKLEDSAVYLCASSPTGSDTQYFGPGTRLTVL.

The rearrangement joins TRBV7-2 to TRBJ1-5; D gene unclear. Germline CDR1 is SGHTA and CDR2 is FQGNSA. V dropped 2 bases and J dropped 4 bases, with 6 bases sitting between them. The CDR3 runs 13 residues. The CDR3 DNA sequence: TGTGCCAGCAGCTTAAAAGCAAATCAGCCCCAGCATTTT. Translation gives CASSLKANQPQHF. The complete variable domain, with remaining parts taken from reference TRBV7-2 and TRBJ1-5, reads GAGVSQSPSNKVTEKGKDVELRCDPISGHTALYWYRQSLGQGLEFLIYFQGNSAPDKSGLPSDRFSAERTGGSVSTLTIQRTQQEDSAVYLCASSLKANQPQHFGDGTRLSIL.

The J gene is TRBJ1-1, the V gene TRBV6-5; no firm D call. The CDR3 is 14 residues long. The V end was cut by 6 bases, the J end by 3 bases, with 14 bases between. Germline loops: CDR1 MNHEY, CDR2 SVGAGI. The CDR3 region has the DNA TGTGCCAGCAGGGAGGAGGGTCGGGACACTGAAGCTTTCTTT. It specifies CASREEGRDTEAFF.

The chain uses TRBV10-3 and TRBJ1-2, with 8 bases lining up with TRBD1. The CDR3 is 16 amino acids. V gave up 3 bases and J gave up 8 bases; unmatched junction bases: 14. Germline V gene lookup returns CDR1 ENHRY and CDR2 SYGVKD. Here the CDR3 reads CAISDQRSDRDHGYTF. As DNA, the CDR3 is TGTGCCATCAGTGACCAACGCTCGGACAGGGACCACGGCTACACCTTC.